The clone carrying this T cell receptor beta chain was found once. Its antigen is as yet unknown. The junction and the germline gene differ at one end; a read error may be behind it. For blood RNA, unsorted whole blood served as the source, and germline DNA was extracted too. Germline V gives CDR1 SEHNR, CDR2 FQNEAQ (reference sequence). The CDR3 contains 16 residues. The input was 500 ng total RNA; TCR beta cDNA was made from it with a constant-region primer. Sequencing libraries for TCR beta derived from three nested multiplex PCR rounds that used slightly modified ARM-PCR. With TRBV1-TRBV30 forward primers and a C-beta reverse primer, the first two PCR rounds were run for 9 to 10 cycles each. TCRdb re-derived calls from the multiplex PCR reads in MiXCR, one entry per CDR3 protein. The repertoire consists of fewer than 400,000 distinct CDR3 sequences, with 50% to 70% occurring once and the leading ten covering roughly 8.9%.

The sample originates from a study of tumor-infiltrating lymphocytes in primary liver carcinoma. Study summary: The tumors ranged from roughly 4 to 10 cm across and fell within stage T1-T3 N0M0. General study results and limits: Tumors had a significantly higher top-250-clone fraction than blood (p = 0.039). Tumor-blood pairs (like tumor-adjacent pairs) overlapped less than tumor region pairs did.

The specimen was peripheral blood. The chain couples TRBV7-9 to TRBJ1-3, with 7 bases identical to TRBD1. This clonotype was sampled from a man aged 35-49 years with primary liver carcinoma and hepatitis B virus infection. CDR3 sequence reads: CASSLATGIPGSTIYF. The CDR3 DNA reads TGTGCCAGCAGCTTAGCGACAGGGATACCTGGAAGCACCATATATTTT. The full variable domain, its missing parts supplied by reference TRBV7-9 and TRBJ1-3, is DTGVSQNPRHKITKRGQNVTFRCDPISEHNRLYWYRQTLGQGPEFLTYFQNEAQLEKSRLLSDRFSAERPKGSFSTLEIQRTEQGDSAMYLCASSLATGIPGSTIYFGEGSWLTVV.